The next 18 T cell receptor beta chains were all read from a single sample in a study of T cell repertoires in aging, cancer and after chemotherapy. The template was genomic DNA from peripheral blood, not RNA. Multiplex touch-down PCR with TRB-A/B primers amplified rearranged V-D-J TRB sequences. TCRdb reanalysed the multiplex PCR reads using MiXCR and keeps one entry per CDR3 protein. The sample has thousands of distinct CDR3 sequences; under 25% are singletons. The sample consisted of blood. The receptors stem from a human donor in good health. The donor label of this sample is uncertain.

By sample fraction, this clonotype is medium-sized. The rearrangement links TRBV19 to TRBJ1-1, with D uncertain. With 5 bases removed from V and 1 base from J, the gap between germline ends came to 11 bases. CDR3 length equals 14 residues. Germline loops: CDR1 LNHDA, CDR2 SQIVND (reference sequence). The CDR3 protein is CASSWGRGNTEAFF. The CDR3 DNA reads TGTGCCAGTAGTTGGGGTCGGGGGAACACTGAAGCTTTCTTT.

This clonotype counts as medium-sized (0.01 to 0.1%). The CDR3 sequence is CASSLGGQQETQYF. The CDR3 DNA reads as TGTGCCAGCAGTTTGGGGGGACAGCAAGAGACCCAGTACTTC. This chain joins TRBV27 and TRBJ2-5; perhaps TRBD1 as D (7 bases). Germline CDR1 MNHEY, CDR2 SMNVEV (reference sequence). V was shortened by 3 bases and J by 2 bases, with 10 bases between the two germline ends. The CDR3 is made up of 14 amino acids.

This clonotype appeared a few times. The V gene is TRBV20-1, the J gene TRBJ2-5, with 7 bases that match TRBD2. V trimming: 5 bases; J trimming: 2 bases; junction bases outside the gene matches: 2. The germline CDR1 and CDR2 sequences are DFQATT and SNEGSKA (reference sequence). This CDR3 comprises 12 residues. CDR3 DNA: TGCAGTGCTTGGCGGGAGCAAGAGACCCAGTACTTC. Protein: CSAWREQETQYF.

This clonotype is labeled as large (0.1 to 1%). This chain connects TRBV29-1 to TRBJ1-2, with unresolved D. The V and J ends lost 6 bases and 9 bases respectively, with 20 bases between them. This CDR3 comprises 13 residues. Germline V lookup: CDR1 SQVTM, CDR2 ANQGSEA. In nucleotides, the CDR3 is TGCAGCGTGCGAAGCGGAGGCGAGGTTAGCTACACCTTC. This translates into CSVRSGGEVSYTF.

The chain recombines TRBV19 with TRBJ1-4; 9 nucleotides match TRBD1. The CDR3 loop spans 16 amino acids. CDR1 LNHDA and CDR2 SQIVND come from the germline V gene (reference sequence). The V segment lost 5 bases and the J segment 4 bases; nucleotides outside the gene matches: 8. CDR3 amino acids: CASSGQQGANNEKLFF. DNA for the CDR3: TGTGCCAGTAGTGGACAACAGGGGGCTAATAATGAAAAACTGTTTTTT.

This clonotype is labeled medium-sized. The CDR3 region is CASSEGLHDQYF. The CDR3 DNA sequence: TGTGCCAGCAGCGAAGGACTCCACGACCAGTACTTC. This chain links TRBV7-6 with TRBJ2-5, with a tentative D call TRBD2 (5 bases). CDR3 length: 12 residues. V lost 5 bases and J lost 10, with 14 bases in between. Germline loops: CDR1 SGHVS, CDR2 FNYEAQ. Full variable domain (remainder filled in from reference TRBV7-6 and TRBJ2-5): GAGVSQSPRYKVTKRGQDVALRCDPISGHVSLYWYRQALGQGPEFLTYFNYEAQQDKSGLPNDRFSAERPEGSISTLTIQRTEQRDSAMYRCASSEGLHDQYFGPGTRLLVL.

This clonotype was found a few times. The genes are TRBV14 and TRBJ1-6; D not certain. Germline V gene data show CDR1 as SGHDN and CDR2 as FVKESK. The V gene lost 0 bases and the J gene lost 11 bases, with 5 bases spanning the gap. The CDR3 is 12 amino acids. In DNA form, the CDR3 reads TGTGCCAGCAGCCAAGATTGGGCACCCCTCCACTTT. Amino acid sequence: CASSQDWAPLHF.

This clonotype is medium-sized (0.01 to 0.1%) within its sample. The chain couples TRBV18 to TRBJ2-4, with D tentatively TRBD1 or TRBD2 (6 bases each). CDR3 length: 17 residues. CDR1 is KGHSH, CDR2 LQKENI, per germline. The V end lost 2 bases, the J end lost 0 bases, and 14 bases lay between the germline ends. Here the CDR3 reads CASSPVQGGLAKNIQYF. In DNA, the CDR3 is TGTGCCAGCTCACCAGTGCAAGGGGGACTAGCCAAAAACATTCAGTACTTC. Full variable domain (rest looked up from reference TRBV18 and TRBJ2-4): NAGVMQNPRHLVRRRGQEARLRCSPMKGHSHVYWYRQLPEEGLKFMVYLQKENIIDESGMPKERFSAEFPKEGPSILRIQQVVRGDSAAYFCASSPVQGGLAKNIQYFGAGTRLSVL.

V usage is TRBV20-1 and J usage is TRBJ1-1, with no clear D. This CDR3 contains 19 residues. CDR1 and CDR2 (germline): DFQATT, SNEGSKA (reference sequence). Trimming removed 0 bases from V and 0 bases from J, with 23 bases in between. CDR3 nucleotides: TGCAGTGCTAGAGACCCCCTGGACGGAGGACTACAGATGAACACTGAAGCTTTCTTT. Its translation is CSARDPLDGGLQMNTEAFF.

This clonotype has just a few counts. J is TRBJ1-1 and V is TRBV7-9; D gene uncertain. V was cut by 1 base and J by 1 base, with 10 bases left in between. The CDR3 spans 15 residues. Germline CDR1 SEHNR, CDR2 FQNEAQ (reference sequence). The DNA of the CDR3 is TGTGCCAGCAGCTTAGATGGGAACCCGAACACTGAAGCTTTCTTT. The encoded protein is CASSLDGNPNTEAFF. Together with reference TRBV7-9 and TRBJ1-1, the CDR3 gives the full variable domain: DTGVSQNPRHKITKRGQNVTFRCDPISEHNRLYWYRQTLGQGPEFLTYFQNEAQLEKSRLLSDRFSAERPKGSFSTLEIQRTEQGDSAMYLCASSLDGNPNTEAFFGQGTRLTVV.

This clonotype is medium-sized within its sample. The rearrangement uses TRBV10-3 and TRBJ2-5; D is uncertain. The CDR3 is 12 amino acids. The germline gives CDR1 ENHRY, CDR2 SYGVKD. The V end was cut by 0 bases, the J end by 5 bases, with 4 bases between. This CDR3 reads CAISESRETQYF. For the CDR3, the DNA is TGTGCCATCAGTGAGTCGAGGGAGACCCAGTACTTC.

This clonotype appeared a few times. V usage is TRBV7-7 and J usage is TRBJ1-1; unclear D gene. Looked up from germline, CDR1 is SSHAT and CDR2 is FNYEAQ (reference sequence). The V end lost 1 base, the J end lost 5 bases, and 8 bases lay between the germline ends. This CDR3 is built from 13 residues. CDR3 in amino acids: CASSLGGVTEAFF. Here the CDR3 DNA reads TGTGCCAGCAGCTTAGGCGGGGTGACTGAAGCTTTCTTT.

CDR3 amino acids: CASSLASGGGTDTQYF. The CDR3 bases are TGTGCCAGCAGTTTAGCTAGCGGGGGGGGCACAGATACGCAGTATTTT. The chain employs TRBV27 and TRBJ2-3; TRBD2 agrees at 12 bases. CDR1 is MNHEY, CDR2 SMNVEV, per germline (reference sequence). CDR3 length: 16 amino acids. J gave up 1 base and V 2 bases, and 1 base lay outside the gene matches.

This clonotype was observed a handful of times. V gene TRBV5-1 combines with J gene TRBJ2-5; 9 bases are a match to TRBD2. Germline CDR1 and CDR2: SGHRS and YFSETQ. The CDR3 covers 14 residues. Trimming took 4 bases from V and 3 from J; bases not matched to a gene: 4. The CDR3 sequence is CASSTGGGEETQYF. The DNA of the CDR3 is TGCGCCAGCAGCACGGGCGGGGGGGAAGAGACCCAGTACTTC.

The chain uses TRBV18 and TRBJ1-4, with TRBD1 matching 9 bases. CDR3 size: 16 residues. After removal of 3 bases from V and 7 bases from J, the junction contained 9 bases not matched to a gene. Germline V gives CDR1 KGHSH, CDR2 LQKENI. CDR3 nucleotides: TGTGCCAGCTCACCTCGGACAGGGGCGGATAGTGAAAAACTGTTTTTT. Residues: CASSPRTGADSEKLFF.

In this sample, this clonotype turned up a few times. The rearrangement joins TRBV7-2 to TRBJ1-5, with 10 bases lining up with TRBD1. Unmatched junction bases numbered 7, after V lost 5 bases and J lost 6 bases. Per the germline V gene, CDR1 is SGHTA and CDR2 is FQGNSA. The CDR3 covers 15 residues. CDR3: CASSERQGAGQPQHF. The CDR3 bases are TGTGCCAGCAGCGAGAGACAGGGGGCAGGTCAGCCCCAGCATTTT.

The rearrangement joins TRBV4-1 to TRBJ2-5; TRBD1 is a possible D gene (5 bases). Germline loops: CDR1 MGHRA, CDR2 YSYEKL. V shed 0 bases and J shed 7 bases, with 15 bases lying between them. The CDR3 covers 15 residues. The CDR3 sequence is CASSQDRGSFWTQYF. DNA for the CDR3: TGCGCCAGCAGCCAAGATAGGGGTAGCTTTTGGACCCAGTACTTC.

This clonotype is deemed medium-sized. The chain couples TRBV30 to TRBJ2-5, with 9 positions matching TRBD2. Germline V gene data show CDR1 as GTSNPN and CDR2 as SVGIG (reference sequence). The CDR3 loop spans 15 amino acids. The V segment lost 0 bases and the J segment 4 bases; nucleotides outside the gene matches: 6. In nucleotides, the CDR3 is TGTGCCTGGAGTGTACTTCGCGGGGGGGCAGAGACCCAGTACTTC. Translated, it gives CAWSVLRGGAETQYF.